This T cell receptor beta chain emerged from a study of cytomegalovirus exposure and HLA in healthy donors. Overall study: It was reported in a later analysis that the 100 to 150 validation repertoires used the same platform as the approximately 670 first-cohort repertoires.

This clone was seen a handful of times. The antigen is not known. Overall study findings and caveats: The study put 150 to 200 TCR beta chains on its list as cytomegalovirus-associated. A subsequent analysis found that TCR clusters from the first cohort also tended to co-occur in the approximately 130 validation repertoires, with about 95% of cluster scores above 0. Both high specificity and high sensitivity reportedly marked the classifier's diagnosis of cytomegalovirus status.

Assay used: immunoSEQ multiplex PCR; TCRdb lists only in-frame clones, some missing. Here the sample spans over 50,000 clones, around 92% being singletons. Trimming took 6 bases from V and 4 from J, leaving 16 bases between them. The CDR3 consists of 15 residues. The V gene's germline CDR1 is MNHNS and CDR2 SASEGT. This receptor was taken from a man younger than 30 in good health and CMV-seropositive. Sequencing was carried out using PBMCs. This chain uses TRBV6-1 with TRBJ1-3, with D hard to call. The CDR3 DNA is TGTGCCAGCAGCTCCACGGAAGCAGGAGGAAACACCATATATTTT. It codes for CASSSTEAGGNTIYF.